This T cell receptor (beta chain) was recovered during a study of OX40 agonist ivuxolimab in advanced cancers. Overall study: Dose-escalation patients had hepatocellular carcinoma, melanoma, renal cell or head and neck cancer. The eligibility criteria allowed prior anti-PD-1, anti-PD-L1 or anti-CTLA-4 therapy, and 30% to 45% had some.

This clone has a handful of counts. Assay used: immunoSEQ multiplex PCR; TCRdb lists only in-frame clones, some missing. This sample has just over 20,000 clones, with 85% to 90% found just once. The CDR3 is 12 residues long. Germline V lookup: CDR1 SNHLY, CDR2 FYNNEI. Trimming pared 2 bases from V and 8 bases from J, leaving 9 bases between. This rearrangement joins TRBV2 to TRBJ1-1; D is undetermined. The receptor was isolated from an adult with an advanced solid tumor such as melanoma, head and neck, liver or kidney cancer. Here the sequenced sample was CD4+ or CD8+ T cells sorted from blood, taken in a trial of the OX40 agonist ivuxolimab. The CDR3: CASSEPDYEAFF. The CDR3 nucleotides are TGTGCCAGCAGTGAACCGGACTACGAAGCTTTCTTT.